The TCR beta chain described here comes from a study of shared clonotypes between healthy human individuals. Across the study: Each donor's CD8 memory used one plate, CD8 naive two, each CD4 subset three. Overall study findings and caveats: Among four donors, roughly 5% of naive CD4 clonotypes were found in common.

CD8 cells regarded as naive lacked CD45RO, were positively chosen for CCR7, and omitted terminally differentiated effector memory CD45RA+ cells. The authors loaded 200 ng DNA, 30,000 to 35,000 T cell genomes, into sorted-subset replicate PCRs. TCRdb keeps only in-frame clones here, not all; method: immunoSEQ multiplex PCR. The sample includes around 1.9 million clones, 93% of them seen just once. For this clone: Its specificity is not known.

CDR3 size: 13 residues. The sequenced material came from naive CD8+ T cells from PBMCs. The sequence was collected from a man between 18 and 29 years old in good health. Some clones in this sample may be carry-over from other donors' samples. The J gene is TRBJ2-1, the V gene TRBV21-1; the D segment call TRBD1 is taken from the table without a DNA check. TRBV21-1 is a listed pseudogene. The DNA for the CDR3 is TGTGCCAGCAGACACCATTCCGACAATGAGCAGTTCTTC. Protein: CASRHHSDNEQFF.